This T cell receptor beta chain was sequenced for a study of blood T cell repertoires in COVID-19. Study-level background: Samples came from the United States, Italy and Spain, spanning acute and convalescent COVID-19.

Using immunoSEQ multiplex PCR, the repertoire was profiled, and TCRdb retains in-frame clones only, with some absent. The data show fewer than 200,000 clones, about four fifths seen once. The germline V gene encodes CDR1 SGHRS and CDR2 YFSETQ. The CDR3 is made up of 15 amino acids. Trimming took off 2 bases at V and 1 base at J, with 11 bases between the two ends. The chain carries TRBV5-1 and TRBJ2-3; D is uncertain. The origin of this receptor is a woman between 65 and 79 years old who had recovered from COVID-19. Sequenced sample: peripheral blood. CDR3 in DNA: TGCGCCAGCAGCTTCGCGGTCGCCGGCACAGATACGCAGTATTTT. Translation gives CASSFAVAGTDTQYF.